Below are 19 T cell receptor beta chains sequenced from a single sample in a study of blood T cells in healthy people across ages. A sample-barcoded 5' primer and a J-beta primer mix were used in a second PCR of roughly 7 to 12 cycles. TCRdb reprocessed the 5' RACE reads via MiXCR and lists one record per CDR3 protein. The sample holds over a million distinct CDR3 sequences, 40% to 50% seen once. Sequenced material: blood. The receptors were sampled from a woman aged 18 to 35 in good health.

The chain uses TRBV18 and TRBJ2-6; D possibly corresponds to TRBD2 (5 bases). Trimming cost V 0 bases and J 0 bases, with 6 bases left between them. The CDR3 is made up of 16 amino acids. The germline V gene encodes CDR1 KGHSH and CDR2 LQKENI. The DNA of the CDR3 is TGTGCCAGCTCACCACCCGGGGACTCTGGGGCCAACGTCCTGACTTTC. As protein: CASSPPGDSGANVLTF.

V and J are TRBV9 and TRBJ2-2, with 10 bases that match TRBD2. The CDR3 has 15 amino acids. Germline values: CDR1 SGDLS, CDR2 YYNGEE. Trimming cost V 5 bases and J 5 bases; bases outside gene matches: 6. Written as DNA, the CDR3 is TGTGCCAGCAGTCCTAGCGGGGGATGGACCGGGGAGCTGTTTTTT. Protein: CASSPSGGWTGELFF.

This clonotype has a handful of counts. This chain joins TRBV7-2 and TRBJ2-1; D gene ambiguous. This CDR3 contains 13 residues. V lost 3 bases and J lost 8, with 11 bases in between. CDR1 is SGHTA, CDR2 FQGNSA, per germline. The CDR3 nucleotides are TGTGCCAGCAGCTTTGGGTTTGGTGATGAGCAGTTCTTC. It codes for CASSFGFGDEQFF.

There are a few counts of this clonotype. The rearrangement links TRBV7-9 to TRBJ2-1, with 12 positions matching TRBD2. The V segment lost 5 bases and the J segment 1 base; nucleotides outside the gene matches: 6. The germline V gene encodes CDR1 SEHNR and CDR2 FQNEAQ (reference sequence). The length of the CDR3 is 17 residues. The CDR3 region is CASSPRTSGISYNEQFF. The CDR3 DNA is TGTGCCAGCAGCCCAAGGACTAGCGGGATATCCTACAATGAGCAGTTCTTC.

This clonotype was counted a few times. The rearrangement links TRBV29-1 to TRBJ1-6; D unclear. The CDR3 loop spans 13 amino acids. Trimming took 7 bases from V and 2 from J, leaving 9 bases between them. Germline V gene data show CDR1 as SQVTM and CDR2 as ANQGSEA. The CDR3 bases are TGCAGCGCCGCAGAGACCTATAATTCACCCCTCCACTTT. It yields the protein CSAAETYNSPLHF.

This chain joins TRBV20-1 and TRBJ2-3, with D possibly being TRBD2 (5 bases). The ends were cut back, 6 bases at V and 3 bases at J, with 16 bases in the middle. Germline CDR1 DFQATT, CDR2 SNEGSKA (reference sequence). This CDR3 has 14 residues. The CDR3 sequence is CSAPLEGGTDTQYF. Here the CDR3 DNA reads TGCAGTGCCCCCCTCGAGGGCGGAACAGATACGCAGTATTTT.

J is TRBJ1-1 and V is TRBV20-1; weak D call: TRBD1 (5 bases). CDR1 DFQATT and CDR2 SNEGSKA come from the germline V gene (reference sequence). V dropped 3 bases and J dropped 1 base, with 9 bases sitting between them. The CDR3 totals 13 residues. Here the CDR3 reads CSARQGTNTEAFF. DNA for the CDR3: TGCAGTGCTAGGCAGGGAACGAACACTGAAGCTTTCTTT.

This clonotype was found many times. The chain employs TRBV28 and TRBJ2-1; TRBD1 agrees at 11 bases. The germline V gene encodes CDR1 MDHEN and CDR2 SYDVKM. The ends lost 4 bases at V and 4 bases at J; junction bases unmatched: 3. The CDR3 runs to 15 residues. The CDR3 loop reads CASSSGTGGYNEQFF. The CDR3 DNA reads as TGTGCCAGCAGTTCCGGGACAGGGGGTTACAATGAGCAGTTCTTC.

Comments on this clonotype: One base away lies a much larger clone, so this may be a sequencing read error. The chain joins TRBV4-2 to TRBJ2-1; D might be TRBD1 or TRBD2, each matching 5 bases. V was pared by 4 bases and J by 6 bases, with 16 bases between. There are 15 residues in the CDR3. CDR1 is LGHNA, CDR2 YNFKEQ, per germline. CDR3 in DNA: TGTGCCAGCAGCCCGGGACGAGCGGAGGCCAATGAGCAGTTCTTC. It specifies CASSPGRAEANEQFF.

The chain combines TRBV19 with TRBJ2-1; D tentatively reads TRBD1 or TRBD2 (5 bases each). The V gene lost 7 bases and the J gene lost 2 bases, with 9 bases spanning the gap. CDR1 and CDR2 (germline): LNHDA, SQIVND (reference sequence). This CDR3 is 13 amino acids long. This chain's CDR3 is CASTVGAYNEQFF. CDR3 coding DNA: TGTGCCAGTACCGTGGGGGCCTACAATGAGCAGTTCTTC.

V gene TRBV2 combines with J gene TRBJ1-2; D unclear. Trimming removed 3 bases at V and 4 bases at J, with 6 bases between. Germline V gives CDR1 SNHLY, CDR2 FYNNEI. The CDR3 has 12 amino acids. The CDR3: CASSDSLYGYTF. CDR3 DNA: TGTGCCAGCAGTGACAGCCTCTATGGCTACACCTTC.

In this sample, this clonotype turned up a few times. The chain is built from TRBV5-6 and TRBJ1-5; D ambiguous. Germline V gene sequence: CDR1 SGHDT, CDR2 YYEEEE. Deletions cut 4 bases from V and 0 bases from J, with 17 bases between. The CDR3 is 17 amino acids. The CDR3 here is CASSQREGDPSNQPQHF. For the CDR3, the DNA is TGTGCCAGCAGCCAAAGGGAGGGAGATCCTAGCAATCAGCCCCAGCATTTT.

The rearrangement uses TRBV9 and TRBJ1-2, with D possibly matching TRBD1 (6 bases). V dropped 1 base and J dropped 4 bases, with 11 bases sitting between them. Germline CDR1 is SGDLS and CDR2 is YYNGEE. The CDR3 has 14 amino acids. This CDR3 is CASSVLGGPYGYTF. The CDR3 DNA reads TGTGCCAGCAGCGTATTGGGGGGCCCCTATGGCTACACCTTC.

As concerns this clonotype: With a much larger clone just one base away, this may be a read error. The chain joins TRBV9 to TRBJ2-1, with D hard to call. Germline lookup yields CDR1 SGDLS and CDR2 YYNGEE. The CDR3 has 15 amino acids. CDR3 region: CVSSATVLTSNEQFF. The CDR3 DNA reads TGTGTCAGCAGCGCCACTGTGCTTACCAGCAATGAGCAGTTCTTC.

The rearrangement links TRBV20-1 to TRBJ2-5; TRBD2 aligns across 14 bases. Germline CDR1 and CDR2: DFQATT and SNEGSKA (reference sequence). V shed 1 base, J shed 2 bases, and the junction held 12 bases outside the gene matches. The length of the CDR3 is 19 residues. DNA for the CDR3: TGCAGTGCTAGAGGTCGCCGGACTAGCGGGAGGAGGGGGCAAGAGACCCAGTACTTC. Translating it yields CSARGRRTSGRRGQETQYF.

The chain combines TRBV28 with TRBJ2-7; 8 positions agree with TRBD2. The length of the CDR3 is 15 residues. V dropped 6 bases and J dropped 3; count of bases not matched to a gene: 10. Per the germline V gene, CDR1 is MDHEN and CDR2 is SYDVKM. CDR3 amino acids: CASSLGLVGIYEQYF. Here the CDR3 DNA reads TGTGCCAGCAGCCTGGGACTAGTAGGGATCTACGAGCAGTACTTC. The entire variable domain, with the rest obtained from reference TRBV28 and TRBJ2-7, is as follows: DVKVTQSSRYLVKRTGEKVFLECVQDMDHENMFWYRQDPGLGLRLIYFSYDVKMKEKGDIPEGYSVSREKKERFSLILESASTNQTSMYLCASSLGLVGIYEQYFGPGTRLTVT.

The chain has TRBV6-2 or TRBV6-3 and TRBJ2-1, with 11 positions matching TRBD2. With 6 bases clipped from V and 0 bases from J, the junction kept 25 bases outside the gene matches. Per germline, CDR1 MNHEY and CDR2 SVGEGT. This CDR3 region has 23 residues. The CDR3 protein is CASRLPGHPTSGNTPSSYNEQFF. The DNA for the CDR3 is TGTGCCAGCAGACTCCCGGGACACCCGACTAGCGGGAACACACCGAGCTCCTACAATGAGCAGTTCTTC.

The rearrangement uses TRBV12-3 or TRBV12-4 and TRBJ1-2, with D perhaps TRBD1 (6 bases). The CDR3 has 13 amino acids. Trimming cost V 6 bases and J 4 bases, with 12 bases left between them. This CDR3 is CASRNREVYGYTF. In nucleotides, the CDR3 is TGTGCCAGCAGAAACAGGGAGGTCTATGGCTACACCTTC.

CDR3 DNA sequence: TGCGCCAGCAGCTCCTCAATTGACGTTGCCTACTCCTACGAGCAGTACTTC. This codes for CASSSSIDVAYSYEQYF. The chain carries TRBV5-1 and TRBJ2-7; no firm D call. Between the trimmed V and J ends, which lost 3 bases and 0 bases, there was a span of 19 bases. This CDR3 region has 17 residues. The germline V gene has CDR1 SGHRS and CDR2 YFSETQ.